Listed here are 6 T cell receptor beta chains from one sample, sequenced in a study of blood T cell repertoires in COVID-19. Repertoires were generated with immunoSEQ multiplex PCR, while TCRdb's copy carries only in-frame clones and drops some. The sample holds some 72,000 clones, around 80% seen once. Specimen: peripheral blood. The receptors shown here come from a man aged 50-59 years with COVID-19, enrolled during active disease.

V and J are TRBV29-1 and TRBJ2-5; no firm D call. Trimming cost V 2 bases and J 7 bases, with 5 bases left between them. CDR3 length equals 10 residues. Germline lookup yields CDR1 SQVTM and CDR2 ANQGSEA. This CDR3 is CSVESGTQYF. The CDR3 bases are TGCAGCGTTGAATCGGGGACCCAGTACTTC. Combining the CDR3 with reference TRBV29-1 and TRBJ2-5 gives the whole variable domain SAVISQKPSRDICQRGTSLTIQCQVDSQVTMMFWYRQQPGQSLTLIATANQGSEATYESGFVIDKFPISRPNLTFSTLTVSNMSPEDSSIYLCSVESGTQYFGPGTRLLVL.

The J gene is TRBJ2-7, the V gene TRBV30; 7 bases are a match to TRBD1. The V and J ends lost 1 base and 8 bases, in that order; junction bases with no gene match: 2. The CDR3 contains 11 residues. Germline CDR1 is GTSNPN and CDR2 is SVGIG (reference sequence). The DNA of the CDR3 is TGTGCCTGGAGTGGACAGGGCAAGCAGTACTTC. Its protein product is CAWSGQGKQYF.

This clone was observed at least ten times. This chain joins TRBV7-3 and TRBJ2-3; the match to TRBD1 covers 9 bases. This CDR3 has 14 amino acids. With V trimmed by 4 bases and J by 5 bases, 4 bases remained unmatched. Germline-derived CDR1 and CDR2 are SGHTA and FQGTGA. The CDR3 nucleotides are TGTGCCAGCAGCTCACAGGGGGCCGGAGATACGCAGTATTTT. It codes for CASSSQGAGDTQYF.

This rearrangement joins TRBV5-4 to TRBJ2-7; D might be TRBD2 (6 bases). Trimming removed 4 bases from V and 4 bases from J, with 12 bases in between. The CDR3 loop spans 13 amino acids. Germline V gene lookup returns CDR1 SGHNT and CDR2 YYREEE (reference sequence). The DNA of the CDR3 is TGTGCCAGCAGCACGGGACTGAATTACGAGCAGTACTTC. Its protein is CASSTGLNYEQYF.

The chain employs TRBV7-2 and TRBJ2-5, with D perhaps matching TRBD2 (6 bases). CDR1 and CDR2 (germline): SGHTA, FQGNSA. The germline V and J ends were trimmed by 3 bases and 9 bases, with 14 bases remaining between them. The CDR3 has 13 amino acids. The chain's CDR3 is CASSFLAESAQYF. The CDR3 DNA reads TGTGCCAGCAGCTTCTTAGCGGAGTCGGCCCAGTACTTC. Combining the CDR3 with reference TRBV7-2 and TRBJ2-5 gives the whole variable domain GAGVSQSPSNKVTEKGKDVELRCDPISGHTALYWYRQSLGQGLEFLIYFQGNSAPDKSGLPSDRFSAERTGGSVSTLTIQRTQQEDSAVYLCASSFLAESAQYFGPGTRLLVL.

The chain combines TRBV30 with TRBJ1-1; D gene uncertain. Germline CDR1 GTSNPN, CDR2 SVGIG (reference sequence). Trimming removed 3 bases from V and 0 bases from J, with 8 bases in between. This CDR3 contains 13 residues. DNA of the CDR3: TGTGCCTGGAGCGGGAATATGAACACTGAAGCTTTCTTT. It is translated as CAWSGNMNTEAFF.